The 3 T cell receptor beta chains below all came from one sample that was sequenced in a study of T-cell memory formation after mild COVID-19. MiXCR, applied by TCRdb to the 5' RACE reads, yields one record per CDR3 protein. This sample carries around 340,000 distinct CDR3 sequences, about 15% of them seen once, and the ten largest clones take less than 25%. What was sequenced was PBMCs or a T cell subset sorted from them (not recorded which). These receptors were collected from a young man who had mild COVID-19 (a few samples of this study predate the infection). Cell type and time point are not known.

The genes are TRBV27 and TRBJ2-3; a possible D gene is TRBD2 (7 bases). V lost 2 bases and J 2 bases, leaving 8 bases between the germline ends. Germline V gives CDR1 MNHEY, CDR2 SMNVEV (reference sequence). This CDR3 has 14 residues. CDR3 residues: CASSLAGATDTQYF. In DNA, the CDR3 is TGTGCCAGCAGTTTAGCGGGGGCCACAGATACGCAGTATTTT.

The rearrangement links TRBV29-1 to TRBJ2-1; D is unclear. Per the germline V gene, CDR1 is SQVTM and CDR2 is ANQGSEA. The ends were cut back, 3 bases at V and 8 bases at J, with 8 bases in the middle. The CDR3 totals 11 residues. CDR3: CSVDMWDEQFF. Here the CDR3 DNA reads TGCAGCGTTGATATGTGGGATGAGCAGTTCTTC.

This clonotype occurred many times. This sequence joins TRBV5-1 and TRBJ1-3; D not certain. Germline assignment: CDR1 SGHRS and CDR2 YFSETQ. The V end was cut by 0 bases, the J end by 3 bases, with 10 bases between. The CDR3 covers 15 residues. CDR3 amino acids: CASSLAAKVGNTIYF. CDR3 DNA sequence: TGCGCCAGCAGCTTGGCCGCGAAGGTTGGAAACACCATATATTTT.